Listed here is a single T cell receptor beta chain. Its target is unknown. Regarding the study as a whole: The TCR gene usage of tumor memory CD4+ T cells clustered together with blood and lymph node memory CD4+ cells and with lymph node naive CD4+ cells. The larger cohort examined one V-J beta rearrangement, not whole repertoires.

The trim removed 10 bases at V and 4 bases at J, leaving 7 bases unmatched. Germline lookup yields CDR1 MNHNS and CDR2 SASEGT. There are 13 residues in the CDR3. Tregs were sorted as CD4+CD25+CD127-/low cells. Full-length variable regions came from constant-region reverse primers plus semi-nested Nested Universal Primer A PCR. Each CDR3 protein gets one entry after TCRdb re-called the 5' RACE reads with MiXCR. There are over 45,000 distinct CDR3 sequences in the sample; about 28% occur only once, and roughly 2.2% lies in the top ten. Specimen: tumor-infiltrating Tregs sorted from the breast tumor. The receptor was derived from a female donor with breast cancer. This chain connects TRBV6-1 to TRBJ1-2, with TRBD1 matching 9 bases. CDR3 region: CAILDRGFYGYTF. The CDR3 DNA is TGTGCCATCCTGGACAGGGGTTTCTATGGCTACACCTTC.